This T cell receptor (beta chain) derives from a study of T cell responses to AZD1222 COVID-19 vaccine. Overall study results and limits: Across spike, vaccine-associated CD4 TCRs were found, dominant at 160-218 and 743-854.

Concerning this clone itself: Its target is not known.

Sequenced by immunoSEQ multiplex PCR; TCRdb stores in-frame clones only, minus some. The repertoire holds about 120,000 clones, with roughly 91% as singletons. Trimming removed 4 bases at V and 4 bases at J, with 11 bases between. The CDR3 extends over 13 amino acids. Germline CDR1 and CDR2: GTSNPN and SVGIG (reference sequence). This chain joins TRBV30 and TRBJ1-5, with D possibly TRBD1 on 5 matching bases. The sequence came from an adult who received the AZD1222 COVID-19 vaccine. The sample here was peripheral blood, taken 28 days after the second AZD1222 dose. CDR3 region: CAWTGGANQPQHF. The CDR3 DNA sequence: TGTGCCTGGACGGGCGGGGCTAATCAGCCCCAGCATTTT.